A single sample gave rise to the 15 T cell receptor beta chains below, sequenced in a study of shared clonotypes between healthy human individuals. CD45RO-negative, CCR7-positively selected cells formed the naive CD8 fraction, excluding terminally differentiated effector memory CD45RA+ cells. Assay: immunoSEQ multiplex PCR; the TCRdb copy retains only in-frame clones and omits some. This sample carries about 2.1 million clones, 93% of them seen once, and the ten largest clones take more than 1.5%. Sequencing used naive CD8+ T cells from PBMCs. These receptor sequences come from a man between 18 and 29 years old in good health. Some clones in this sample may be carry-over from other donors' samples.

This clone was counted a single time. The CDR3 region is CASSGDRGLNTEAFF. The CDR3 nucleotides are TGTGCCAGCAGCGGCGACAGGGGGTTGAACACTGAAGCTTTCTTT. The chain recombines TRBV9 with TRBJ1-1; TRBD1 matches 9 bases. Trimming at V came to 3 bases and at J to 0 bases, leaving 3 bases not matched to a gene. Per the germline V gene, CDR1 is SGDLS and CDR2 is YYNGEE. The CDR3 runs 15 residues.

This rearrangement joins TRBV27 to TRBJ2-4; D gene ambiguous. Deletions cut 2 bases from V and 7 bases from J, with 18 bases between. CDR3 length: 16 amino acids. CDR1 and CDR2 (germline): MNHEY, SMNVEV (reference sequence). CDR3 nucleotide sequence: TGTGCCAGCAGTTTACGCCCCGCAGCCCCCTGGAACATTCAGTACTTC. Translation gives CASSLRPAAPWNIQYF.

The chain uses TRBV18 and TRBJ1-5; no firm D call. CDR3 length: 16 residues. The germline gives CDR1 KGHSH, CDR2 LQKENI. Trimming pared 6 bases from V and 0 bases from J, leaving 15 bases between. The CDR3: CASSPDPRDSNQPQHF. Here the CDR3 DNA reads TGTGCCAGCTCTCCTGACCCGAGGGATAGCAATCAGCCCCAGCATTTT. Supplemented by reference TRBV18 and TRBJ1-5, the full variable domain reads NAGVMQNPRHLVRRRGQEARLRCSPMKGHSHVYWYRQLPEEGLKFMVYLQKENIIDESGMPKERFSAEFPKEGPSILRIQQVVRGDSAAYFCASSPDPRDSNQPQHFGDGTRLSIL.

The chain is built from TRBV9 and TRBJ2-1; TRBD1 aligns across 7 bases. The trim removed 0 bases at V and 10 bases at J, leaving 13 bases unmatched. Per germline, CDR1 SGDLS and CDR2 YYNGEE. There are 16 residues in the CDR3. The CDR3 DNA follows: TGTGCCAGCAGCGTAGGCAGGGCAGGGGGTCTTGGCGAGCAGTTCTTC. Its translation is CASSVGRAGGLGEQFF. The full variable domain, in which reference TRBV9 and TRBJ2-1 provide the parts outside the CDR3, is DSGVTQTPKHLITATGQRVTLRCSPRSGDLSVYWYQQSLDQGLQFLIQYYNGEERAKGNILERFSAQQFPDLHSELNLSSLELGDSALYFCASSVGRAGGLGEQFFGPGTRLTVL.

As concerns this clone: The same CDR3 arises from other DNA sequences in this sample as well. The chain employs TRBV9 and TRBJ1-2; D gene ambiguous. The CDR3 runs 14 residues. Between the trimmed V and J ends, which lost 0 bases and 0 bases, there was a span of 6 bases. In germline, CDR1 is SGDLS, CDR2 YYNGEE. CDR3 amino acids: CASSVGGSNYGYTF. The CDR3 DNA is TGTGCCAGCAGCGTAGGAGGGTCTAACTATGGCTACACCTTC.

This chain uses TRBV11-2 with TRBJ2-2, with D perhaps TRBD2 (5 bases). The CDR3 covers 15 residues. CDR1 and CDR2 (germline): SGHAT, FQNNGV. With 4 bases removed from V and 0 bases from J, the gap between germline ends came to 9 bases. Written as DNA, the CDR3 is TGTGCCAGCAGCTCCCGGGAAGCGAACACCGGGGAGCTGTTTTTT. It specifies CASSSREANTGELFF.

The V call is TRBV5-4, the J call TRBJ1-1; no clear D gene. The CDR3 totals 11 residues. CDR1 SGHNT and CDR2 YYREEE come from the germline V gene (reference sequence). V gave up 1 base and J gave up 4 bases, with 2 bases separating them. CDR3 in amino acids: CASSLFTEAFF. CDR3 DNA sequence: TGTGCCAGCAGCTTGTTCACTGAAGCTTTCTTT. Together with reference TRBV5-4 and TRBJ1-1, the CDR3 gives the full variable domain: ETGVTQSPTHLIKTRGQQVTLRCSSQSGHNTVSWYQQALGQGPQFIFQYYREEENGRGNFPPRFSGLQFPNYSSELNVNALELDDSALYLCASSLFTEAFFGQGTRLTVV.

The chain carries TRBV11-2 and TRBJ1-2; D gene unclear. The length of the CDR3 is 15 residues. CDR1 is SGHAT, CDR2 FQNNGV, per germline. The V end lost 1 base, the J end lost 4 bases, and 13 bases lay between the germline ends. This CDR3 reads CASSLVREGGYGYTF. Written as DNA, the CDR3 is TGTGCCAGCAGCTTAGTACGGGAAGGTGGCTATGGCTACACCTTC.

Worth noting for this clone: This CDR3 is also generated by other DNA sequences in the sample. The J gene is TRBJ2-7, the V gene TRBV30; D is perhaps TRBD2 (6 bases). The V end was cut by 2 bases, the J end by 6 bases, with 8 bases between. Germline V CDR1 and CDR2: GTSNPN, SVGIG (reference sequence). The CDR3 is 11 amino acids. The CDR3 DNA reads as TGTGCCTGGAGTCGGGGGATCGAGCAGTACTTC. Amino acids: CAWSRGIEQYF.

This sequence joins TRBV6-1 and TRBJ2-1; 8 bases match TRBD1. The CDR3 runs to 16 residues. Germline V gene sequence: CDR1 MNHNS, CDR2 SASEGT. V was pared by 4 bases and J by 8 bases, with 13 bases of the junction left unmatched. This CDR3 is CASSVLRRQGAYEQFF. The CDR3 nucleotides are TGTGCCAGCAGTGTACTTAGGCGGCAGGGGGCATATGAGCAGTTCTTC.

The chain combines TRBV15 with TRBJ2-1; tentatively, D is TRBD2 (5 bases). This CDR3 has 16 residues. Germline values: CDR1 LNHNV, CDR2 YYDKDF (reference sequence). V shed 3 bases and J shed 3 bases, with 15 bases lying between them. This chain's CDR3 is CATSRDLEGGYNEQFF. The CDR3, as DNA: TGTGCCACCAGCAGGGATCTGGAAGGAGGCTACAATGAGCAGTTCTTC. The complete variable domain, with remaining parts taken from reference TRBV15 and TRBJ2-1, reads DAMVIQNPRYQVTQFGKPVTLSCSQTLNHNVMYWYQQKSSQAPKLLFHYYDKDFNNEADTPDNFQSRRPNTSFCFLDIRSPGLGDTAMYLCATSRDLEGGYNEQFFGPGTRLTVL.

V is TRBV9 and J is TRBJ2-1; 7 nucleotides match TRBD1. The CDR3 contains 16 residues. From germline, CDR1 is SGDLS and CDR2 YYNGEE. After removal of 3 bases from V and 0 bases from J, the junction contained 6 bases not matched to a gene. CDR3 DNA: TGTGCCAGCAGCGCTTGGGGACAGAGCTCCTACAATGAGCAGTTCTTC. Protein: CASSAWGQSSYNEQFF.

The chain employs TRBV11-3 and TRBJ2-3; 8 nucleotides line up with TRBD2. V lost 5 bases to trimming and J lost 1 base; unmatched junction nucleotides: 14. Germline CDR1 is SGHNT and CDR2 is YENEEA. This CDR3 contains 18 residues. The CDR3 DNA reads as TGTGCCAGCAGCCCCCGAATCGGTACTAGCGGCCGCACAGATACGCAGTATTTT. It is translated as CASSPRIGTSGRTDTQYF. Combining the CDR3 with reference TRBV11-3 and TRBJ2-3 gives the whole variable domain EAGVVQSPRYKIIEKKQPVAFWCNPISGHNTLYWYLQNLGQGPELLIRYENEEAVDDSQLPKDRFSAERLKGVDSTLKIQPAELGDSAVYLCASSPRIGTSGRTDTQYFGPGTRLTVL.

The chain joins TRBV28 to TRBJ1-4; 8 bases line up with TRBD1. The CDR3 has 17 amino acids. In germline, CDR1 is MDHEN, CDR2 SYDVKM. J was trimmed by 0 bases and V by 2 bases; bases with no gene match: 5. The CDR3 coding sequence is TGTGCCAGCAGTTTACAGGGGGCGTTTGCAACTAATGAAAAACTGTTTTTT. Protein: CASSLQGAFATNEKLFF. The full variable domain, rest sourced from reference TRBV28 and TRBJ1-4, is DVKVTQSSRYLVKRTGEKVFLECVQDMDHENMFWYRQDPGLGLRLIYFSYDVKMKEKGDIPEGYSVSREKKERFSLILESASTNQTSMYLCASSLQGAFATNEKLFFGSGTQLSVL.

This chain links TRBV5-1 with TRBJ2-7, with 7 bases aligning to TRBD1. This CDR3 spans 14 amino acids. Germline assignment: CDR1 SGHRS and CDR2 YFSETQ. The junction had 5 bases not matched to a gene; V was cut back by 4 bases and J by 1 base. The CDR3, as DNA: TGCGCCAGCAGCACTGAACAGGGGTCCTACGAGCAGTACTTC. Encoded protein: CASSTEQGSYEQYF.